This T cell receptor (beta chain) was identified during a study of blood T cell repertoires in COVID-19. Sequencing used immunoSEQ multiplex PCR; TCRdb keeps in-frame clones, though not all of them. The data show a few hundred thousand clones, roughly 90% seen once. Per the germline V gene, CDR1 is KGHSH and CDR2 is LQKENI. The CDR3 length is 14 residues. With V trimmed by 5 bases and J by 7 bases, 8 bases remained unmatched. The clonotype originates from a woman in her 30s who had recovered from COVID-19. V usage is TRBV18 and J usage is TRBJ1-5, with 7 bases fitting TRBD1. Sequencing was carried out using PBMCs or T cells enriched from blood (not recorded which). Here the CDR3 reads CASSEGAQGQPQHF. Here the CDR3 DNA reads TGTGCCAGCTCAGAGGGGGCCCAGGGCCAGCCCCAGCATTTT.